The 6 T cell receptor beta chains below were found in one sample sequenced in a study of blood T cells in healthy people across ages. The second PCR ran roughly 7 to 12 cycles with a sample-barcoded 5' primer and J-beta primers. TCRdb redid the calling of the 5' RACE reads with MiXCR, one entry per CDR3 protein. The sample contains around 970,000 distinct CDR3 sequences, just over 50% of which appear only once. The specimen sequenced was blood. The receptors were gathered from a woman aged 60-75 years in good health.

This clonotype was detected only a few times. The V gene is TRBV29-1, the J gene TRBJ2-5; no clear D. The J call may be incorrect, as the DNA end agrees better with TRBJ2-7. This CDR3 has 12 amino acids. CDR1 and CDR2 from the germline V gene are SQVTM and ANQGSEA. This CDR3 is CSVSSQGLEQYF. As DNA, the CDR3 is TGCAGCGTTTCAAGCCAAGGGCTCGAGCAGTACTTC.

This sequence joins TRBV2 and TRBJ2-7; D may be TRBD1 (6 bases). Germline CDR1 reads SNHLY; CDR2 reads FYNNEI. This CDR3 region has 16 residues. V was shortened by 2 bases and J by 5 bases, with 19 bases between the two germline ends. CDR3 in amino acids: CASSELFPDSRHEQYF. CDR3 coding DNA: TGTGCCAGCAGTGAATTGTTTCCGGACAGTCGCCACGAGCAGTACTTC.

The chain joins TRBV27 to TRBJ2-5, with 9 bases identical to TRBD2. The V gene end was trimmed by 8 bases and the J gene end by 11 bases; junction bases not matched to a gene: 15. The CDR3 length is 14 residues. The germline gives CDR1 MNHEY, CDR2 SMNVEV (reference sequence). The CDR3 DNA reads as TGTGCCAGCCGTAGCGGGAGTCTGTACAATGAGCAGTACTTC. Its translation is CASRSGSLYNEQYF.

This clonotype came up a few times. CDR3 residues: CASSRSKESGRGMDTQYF. The CDR3 DNA reads TGCGCCAGCAGCCGCTCCAAGGAAAGCGGGAGAGGAATGGATACGCAGTATTTT. V gene TRBV4-1 combines with J gene TRBJ2-3; 8 bases align to TRBD2. Germline CDR1 reads MGHRA; CDR2 reads YSYEKL. The CDR3 is made up of 18 amino acids. V was clipped by 4 bases and J by 6 bases; unmatched bases: 18.

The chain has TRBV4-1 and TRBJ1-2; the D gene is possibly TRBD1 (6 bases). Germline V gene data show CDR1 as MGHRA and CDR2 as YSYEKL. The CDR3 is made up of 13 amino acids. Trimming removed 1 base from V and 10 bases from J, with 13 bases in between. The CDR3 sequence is CASSQGQGKDYTF. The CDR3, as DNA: TGCGCCAGCAGCCAAGGGCAGGGGAAAGACTACACCTTC.

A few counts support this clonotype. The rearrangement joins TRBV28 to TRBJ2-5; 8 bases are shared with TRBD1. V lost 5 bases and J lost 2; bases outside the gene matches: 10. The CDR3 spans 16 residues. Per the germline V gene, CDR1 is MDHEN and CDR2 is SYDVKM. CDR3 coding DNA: TGTGCCAGCAGTCACTCGACAGGGGCGATGCAAGAGACCCAGTACTTC. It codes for CASSHSTGAMQETQYF.